This T cell receptor (beta chain) originates from a study of T cells in Graves' hyperthyroidism and ophthalmopathy. Looking at the study overall: Peripheral blood was acquired at first diagnosis, ahead of any therapy whatsoever.

The J segment lost 8 bases and the V segment lost 2 bases, leaving 12 bases of the junction unmatched. This CDR3 is 18 amino acids long. Based on clinical symptoms, serum thyroxine and TRAb, thyroid ultrasound and orbital computed tomography, diagnoses were reached. RNA transcripts yielded amplified TCR beta CDR3 regions. When the TCR CDR3 underwent first-round RT-PCR, the HTBI primer set was used. TCRdb reprocessed the multiplex PCR reads with MiXCR, giving one entry per CDR3 protein. Of about 420,000 distinct CDR3 sequences listed, 15% to 18% are singletons. At least ten counts were recorded for this clonotype. Antigen specificity is unknown. Broader study findings: Ophthalmopathy stood apart from stable hyperthyroidism in a 13 V-J model. In validation, the model predicted ophthalmopathy. These predictions came a median about 6.2 months before onset.

This clonotype originated in a woman between 18 and 29 years old with Graves' hyperthyroidism. The chain carries TRBV6-7 and TRBJ1-6; 10 positions match TRBD1. TRBV6-7 is placed among ORFs of uncertain function. The material sequenced was blood. CDR3 in amino acids: CASSYLPIRDRGYSPLHF. In nucleotides, the CDR3 is TGTGCCAGCAGTTACCTCCCTATCCGGGACAGGGGTTATTCACCCCTCCACTTT.